Shown below are 22 T cell receptor beta chains from a single sample sequenced in a study of blood T cells in healthy people across ages. A J-beta primer mix and a sample-barcoded 5' primer were used in a second PCR of roughly 7 to 12 cycles. TCRdb analysed the 5' RACE reads with MiXCR anew, one entry per CDR3 protein. The profile covers more than 550,000 distinct CDR3 sequences, with approximately 22% appearing a single time and roughly 22% taken by the ten largest. Sequencing was done on a sample of blood. These receptors all stem from a man between 65 and 85 years old in good health.

The chain uses TRBV3-1 and TRBJ2-4; D is unresolved. From germline, CDR1 is LGHDT and CDR2 YNNKEL (reference sequence). V lost 0 bases to trimming and J lost 5 bases, with 14 bases between them. This CDR3 contains 16 residues. CDR3 sequence (DNA): TGTGCCAGCAGCCAAGACTTGACCAGTTGGGAAAACATTCAGTACTTC. Translated: CASSQDLTSWENIQYF.

This clonotype was recorded at least ten times. V and J are TRBV20-1 and TRBJ2-5; D might be TRBD2 (5 bases). Looked up from germline, CDR1 is DFQATT and CDR2 is SNEGSKA (reference sequence). V lost 2 bases and J 2 bases, leaving 9 bases between the germline ends. The CDR3 totals 13 residues. CDR3 protein: CSARRLAQETQYF. In DNA, the CDR3 is TGCAGTGCTAGACGGCTAGCACAAGAGACCCAGTACTTC.

This clonotype has more than one count but fewer than ten. The chain couples TRBV9 to TRBJ1-2, with no clear D. The CDR3 sequence is 10 residues long. Germline assignment: CDR1 SGDLS and CDR2 YYNGEE. V lost 5 bases, J lost 8 bases, and 7 bases lay in between. The CDR3 DNA is TGTGCCAGCAGTCGGGTGGGCTACACCTTC. The encoded protein is CASSRVGYTF.

The V and J genes are TRBV5-6 and TRBJ2-3; 8 bases are shared with TRBD1. The germline V gene encodes CDR1 SGHDT and CDR2 YYEEEE. This CDR3 spans 14 amino acids. V lost 2 bases, J lost 2 bases, and 1 base stayed unmatched. Here the CDR3 DNA reads TGTGCCAGCAGCTTTCAGGGGGCCACAGATACGCAGTATTTT. Translating gives CASSFQGATDTQYF. Combining the CDR3 with reference TRBV5-6 and TRBJ2-3 gives the whole variable domain DAGVTQSPTHLIKTRGQQVTLRCSPKSGHDTVSWYQQALGQGPQFIFQYYEEEERQRGNFPDRFSGHQFPNYSSELNVNALLLGDSALYLCASSFQGATDTQYFGPGTRLTVL.

Turning to this clonotype: The junction and the germline gene differ at one end; a read error may be behind it. The chain uses TRBV6-6 and TRBJ2-1, with TRBD2 as a possible D gene (7 bases). The DNA end favors TRBJ2-7, so the J call may be wrong. Germline values: CDR1 MNHNY, CDR2 SVGAGI (reference sequence). There are 14 residues in the CDR3. CDR3 sequence: CVSRPMGGPYEQYF. The CDR3 DNA reads as TGTGTCAGCAGACCCATGGGGGGGCCCTACGAGCAGTACTTC.

The rearrangement uses TRBV6-6 and TRBJ1-4; 11 nucleotides agree with TRBD1. V trimming: 4 bases; J trimming: 14 bases; junction bases outside the gene matches: 21. Germline V CDR1 and CDR2: MNHNY, SVGAGI (reference sequence). The CDR3 sequence is 18 residues long. In DNA, the CDR3 is TGTGCCAGCAGTTTCGATAGGCCGGGACAGGGGGAAGCTATGTGGCTGTTTTTT. It yields the protein CASSFDRPGQGEAMWLFF.

This clonotype was seen a handful of times. This sequence joins TRBV7-2 and TRBJ2-1, with D hard to call. Germline V gene sequence: CDR1 SGHTA, CDR2 FQGNSA. CDR3 size: 13 residues. V lost 5 bases, J lost 5 bases, and 10 bases lay in between. This chain's CDR3 is CASSGQVNNEQFF. The CDR3 bases are TGTGCCAGCAGCGGGCAGGTTAACAATGAGCAGTTCTTC.

This clonotype has just a few counts. The J gene is TRBJ1-6, the V gene TRBV14; no clear D. Trimming removed 0 bases from V and 5 bases from J, with 8 bases in between. Germline loops: CDR1 SGHDN, CDR2 FVKESK. This CDR3 is 15 amino acids long. As DNA, the CDR3 is TGTGCCAGCAGCCAAGACATGGGCAATAATTCACCCCTCCACTTT. It codes for CASSQDMGNNSPLHF. Complete variable domain (other parts from reference TRBV14 and TRBJ1-6): EAGVTQFPSHSVIEKGQTVTLRCDPISGHDNLYWYRRVMGKEIKFLLHFVKESKQDESGMPNNRFLAERTGGTYSTLKVQPAELEDSGVYFCASSQDMGNNSPLHFGNGTRLTVT.

The table lists this clonotype with a count of one. A read error is possible here, since a much larger clone lies one base away. V gene TRBV12-3 or TRBV12-4 combines with J gene TRBJ2-3; TRBD2 matches 7 bases. The CDR3 runs to 15 residues. CDR3 amino acids: CASTHSGGRADAQYF. The CDR3 coding sequence is TGTGCCAGCACCCATTCGGGCGGGAGAGCAGATGCGCAGTATTTT.

The chain joins TRBV3-1 to TRBJ1-2, with D maybe TRBD1 (5 bases). The CDR3 has 15 amino acids. The V end lost 1 base, the J end lost 4 bases, and 13 bases lay between the germline ends. Germline CDR1 and CDR2: LGHDT and YNNKEL (reference sequence). Here the CDR3 reads CASSQVPGEGYGYTF. The CDR3 bases are TGTGCCAGCAGCCAAGTTCCGGGGGAGGGCTATGGCTACACCTTC.

This clonotype was detected a few times. The chain has TRBV20-1 and TRBJ1-1; TRBD1 is a possible D gene (5 bases). The length of the CDR3 is 14 residues. The germline gives CDR1 DFQATT, CDR2 SNEGSKA (reference sequence). Trimming cost V 0 bases and J 3 bases, with 11 bases left between them. This CDR3 reads CSARDSGTYTEAFF. For the CDR3, the DNA is TGCAGTGCTAGAGATAGCGGGACCTACACTGAAGCTTTCTTT.

The rearrangement links TRBV20-1 to TRBJ2-5, with D perhaps TRBD2 (5 bases). The V end was cut by 1 base, the J end by 5 bases, with 14 bases between. CDR3 length: 14 residues. The germline CDR1 and CDR2 sequences are DFQATT and SNEGSKA (reference sequence). The CDR3 here is CSARGIGVGETQYF. CDR3 nucleotide sequence: TGCAGTGCTAGAGGGATCGGGGTCGGGGAGACCCAGTACTTC.

There are a few counts of this clonotype. The chain carries TRBV29-1 and TRBJ1-2; D ambiguous. Per the germline V gene, CDR1 is SQVTM and CDR2 is ANQGSEA. The CDR3 is made up of 10 amino acids. With 2 bases removed from V and 6 bases from J, the gap between germline ends came to 4 bases. CDR3 coding DNA: TGCAGCGTTGAAAGGCATGGCTACACCTTC. It codes for CSVERHGYTF.

The chain uses TRBV14 and TRBJ2-7; D is uncertain. Trimming pared 4 bases from V and 7 bases from J, leaving 11 bases between. Germline CDR1 and CDR2: SGHDN and FVKESK. CDR3 length: 12 residues. CDR3 in amino acids: CASSLTFGEQYF. The CDR3 DNA reads as TGTGCCAGCAGCCTTACCTTCGGGGAGCAGTACTTC. The variable domain in full, completed from reference TRBV14 and TRBJ2-7, reads EAGVTQFPSHSVIEKGQTVTLRCDPISGHDNLYWYRRVMGKEIKFLLHFVKESKQDESGMPNNRFLAERTGGTYSTLKVQPAELEDSGVYFCASSLTFGEQYFGPGTRLTVT.

This clonotype has just a few counts. J is TRBJ2-5 and V is TRBV3-1; the match to TRBD2 covers 9 bases. The J call is doubtful: the DNA matches TRBJ2-7 better. The CDR3 loop spans 16 amino acids. Germline CDR1 is LGHDT and CDR2 is YNNKEL (reference sequence). CDR3 region: CASSQDKVAGDHEQYF. CDR3 DNA: TGTGCCAGCAGCCAAGATAAAGTAGCGGGGGATCACGAGCAGTACTTC.

This clonotype was counted ten times or more. The V gene is TRBV11-2, the J gene TRBJ1-2; 9 nucleotides match TRBD1. J was trimmed by 0 bases and V by 3 bases; bases with no gene match: 5. CDR3 length equals 16 residues. In germline, CDR1 is SGHAT, CDR2 FQNNGV. CDR3: CASSFGTGSSNYGYTF. In nucleotides, the CDR3 is TGTGCCAGCAGCTTCGGGACAGGGAGTTCTAACTATGGCTACACCTTC. The variable domain in full, with the rest retrieved from reference TRBV11-2 and TRBJ1-2, is EAGVAQSPRYKIIEKRQSVAFWCNPISGHATLYWYQQILGQGPKLLIQFQNNGVVDDSQLPKDRFSAERLKGVDSTLKIQPAKLEDSAVYLCASSFGTGSSNYGYTFGSGTRLTVV.

The chain has TRBV5-6 and TRBJ2-7; D gene unclear. Trimming left V 0 bases short and J 2 bases short, with 9 bases between. This CDR3 has 14 amino acids. Germline V gives CDR1 SGHDT, CDR2 YYEEEE. The CDR3, as DNA: TGTGCCAGCAGCTTGGTGGTCAAGGCCTACGAGCAGTACTTC. This gives the protein CASSLVVKAYEQYF.

The chain employs TRBV20-1 and TRBJ2-1; 14 bases map to TRBD2. This CDR3 spans 16 amino acids. J was trimmed by 9 bases and V by 5 bases; bases with no gene match: 12. Germline assignment: CDR1 DFQATT and CDR2 SNEGSKA (reference sequence). The CDR3 spells CSAPRTSGGTGGEQFF. In DNA form, the CDR3 reads TGCAGTGCTCCTCGGACTAGCGGGGGGACTGGTGGTGAGCAGTTCTTC.

This clonotype was counted many times. V is TRBV5-1 and J is TRBJ1-4; 9 bases are shared with TRBD1. This CDR3 region has 15 residues. Germline lookup yields CDR1 SGHRS and CDR2 YFSETQ. Trimming removed 0 bases from V and 8 bases from J; junction bases left unmatched: 5. CDR3 DNA sequence: TGCGCCAGCAGCTTGGGAGGACAGGGGAGAGAAAAACTGTTTTTT. This gives the protein CASSLGGQGREKLFF.

This clonotype was seen only a few times. This chain links TRBV10-2 with TRBJ2-1, with unresolved D. Trimming pared 8 bases from V and 6 bases from J, leaving 14 bases between. Germline V gene sequence: CDR1 WSHSY, CDR2 SAAADI. CDR3 length: 13 amino acids. The CDR3 reads CASLAWDSNEQFF. The CDR3, as DNA: TGCGCCAGCCTCGCTTGGGATAGCAATGAGCAGTTCTTC.

This rearrangement joins TRBV12-3 or TRBV12-4 to TRBJ1-1, with D perhaps matching TRBD1 (5 bases). The CDR3 contains 15 residues. The germline V and J ends were trimmed by 2 bases and 1 base, with 11 bases remaining between them. The CDR3 DNA reads as TGTGCCAGCAGTTTAATGGGGCGCGGGAACACTGAAGCTTTCTTT. Protein product: CASSLMGRGNTEAFF.

The rearrangement uses TRBV30 and TRBJ2-5, with 9 positions matching TRBD1. With 5 bases clipped from V and 2 bases from J, the junction kept 3 bases outside the gene matches. The CDR3 totals 13 residues. CDR1 is GTSNPN and CDR2 is SVGIG in the germline V gene (reference sequence). CDR3 sequence: CAWDRGMQETQYF. CDR3 in DNA: TGTGCCTGGGACAGGGGGATGCAAGAGACCCAGTACTTC. Full variable domain (rest looked up from reference TRBV30 and TRBJ2-5): SQTIHQWPATLVQPVGSPLSLECTVEGTSNPNLYWYRQAAGRGLQLLFYSVGIGQISSEVPQNLSASRPQDRQFILSSKKLLLSDSGFYLCAWDRGMQETQYFGPGTRLLVL.